This TCR beta chain was recovered during a study of shared T cell receptors in the human thymus. CDR3 length equals 14 residues. The germline V gene encodes CDR1 MNHEY and CDR2 SVGAGI. J gave up 3 bases and V 4 bases, and 4 bases lay outside the gene matches. Libraries were prepared by immunoSEQ multiplex PCR; TCRdb keeps only in-frame clonotypes and omits some of them. The sample shows 630,000 or so clones, approximately 89% of them seen only once. This sample also belongs to another study, concerning human thymus T cells. As that report states: Donors were healthy Finnish babies undergoing corrective operations for congenital heart defects. Thymic resections from corrective heart surgery supplied the tissue. Use of V and J genes seemed skewed within the thymic and blood repertoires. Unrelated people showed highly overlapping thymic repertoires, related research reported.

This TCR came from a boy younger than two with a congenital heart defect. The rearrangement links TRBV6-5 to TRBJ2-7; 9 bases fit TRBD1. The sample taken for sequencing was thymocytes. CDR3 protein: CASSCRDRVYEQYF. CDR3 sequence (DNA): TGTGCCAGCAGTTGCCGGGACAGGGTCTACGAGCAGTACTTC.